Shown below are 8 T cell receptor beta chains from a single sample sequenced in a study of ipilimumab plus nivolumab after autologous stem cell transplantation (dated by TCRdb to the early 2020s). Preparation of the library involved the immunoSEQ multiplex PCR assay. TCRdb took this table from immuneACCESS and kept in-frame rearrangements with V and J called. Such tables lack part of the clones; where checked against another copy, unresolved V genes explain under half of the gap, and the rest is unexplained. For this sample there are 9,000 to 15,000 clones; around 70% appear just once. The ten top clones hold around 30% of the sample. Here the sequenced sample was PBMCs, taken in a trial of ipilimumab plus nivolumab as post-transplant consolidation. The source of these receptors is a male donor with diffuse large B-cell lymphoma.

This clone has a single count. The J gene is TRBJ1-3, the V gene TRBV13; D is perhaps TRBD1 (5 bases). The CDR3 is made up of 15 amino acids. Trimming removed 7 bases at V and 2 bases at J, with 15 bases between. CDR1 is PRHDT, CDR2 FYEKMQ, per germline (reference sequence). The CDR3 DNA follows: TGTGCCAGCACCCGGGGGGGTGGGCCTGGAAACACCATATATTTT. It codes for CASTRGGGPGNTIYF.

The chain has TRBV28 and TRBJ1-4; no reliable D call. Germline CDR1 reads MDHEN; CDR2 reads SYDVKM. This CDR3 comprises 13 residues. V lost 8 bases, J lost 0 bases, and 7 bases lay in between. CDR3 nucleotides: TGTGCCAGCGATGGAGCAACTAATGAAAAACTGTTTTTT. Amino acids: CASDGATNEKLFF.

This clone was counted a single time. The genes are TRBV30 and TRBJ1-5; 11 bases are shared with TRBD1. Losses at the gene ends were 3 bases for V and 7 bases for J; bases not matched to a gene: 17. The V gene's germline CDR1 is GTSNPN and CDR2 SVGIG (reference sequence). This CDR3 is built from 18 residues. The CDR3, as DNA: TGTGCCTGGAGGACTGGACAGGGGGCTTTACTTTTGTGGCAGCCCCAGCATTTT. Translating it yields CAWRTGQGALLLWQPQHF. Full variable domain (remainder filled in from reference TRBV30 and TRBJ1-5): SQTIHQWPATLVQPVGSPLSLECTVEGTSNPNLYWYRQAAGRGLQLLFYSVGIGQISSEVPQNLSASRPQDRQFILSSKKLLLSDSGFYLCAWRTGQGALLLWQPQHFGDGTRLSIL.

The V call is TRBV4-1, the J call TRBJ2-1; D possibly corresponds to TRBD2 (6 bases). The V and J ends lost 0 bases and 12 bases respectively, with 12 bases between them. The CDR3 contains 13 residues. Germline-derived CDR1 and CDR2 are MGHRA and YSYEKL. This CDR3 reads CASSQEGWRGQFF. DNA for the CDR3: TGCGCCAGCAGCCAAGAGGGGTGGCGGGGGCAGTTCTTC.

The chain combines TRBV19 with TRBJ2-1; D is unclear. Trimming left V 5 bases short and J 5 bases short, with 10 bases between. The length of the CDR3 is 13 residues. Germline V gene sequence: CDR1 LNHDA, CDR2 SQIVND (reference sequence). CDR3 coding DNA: TGTGCCAGTAGTGGGTCTAGAAACAATGAGCAGTTCTTC. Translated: CASSGSRNNEQFF.

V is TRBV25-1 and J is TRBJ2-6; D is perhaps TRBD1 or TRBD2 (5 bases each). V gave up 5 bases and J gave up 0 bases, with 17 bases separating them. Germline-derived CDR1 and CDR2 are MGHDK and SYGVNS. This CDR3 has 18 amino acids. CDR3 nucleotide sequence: TGTGCCAGCAGTTGGGGGAGTGGATCGTTCTCTGGGGCCAACGTCCTGACTTTC. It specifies CASSWGSGSFSGANVLTF.

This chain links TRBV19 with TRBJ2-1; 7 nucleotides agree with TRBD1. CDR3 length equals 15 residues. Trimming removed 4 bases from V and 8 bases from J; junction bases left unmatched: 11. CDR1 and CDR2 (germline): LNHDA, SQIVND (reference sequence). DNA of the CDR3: TGTGCCAGTAGTAGTCGACAGGGACCCCCTGATGAGCAGTTCTTC. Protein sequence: CASSSRQGPPDEQFF.

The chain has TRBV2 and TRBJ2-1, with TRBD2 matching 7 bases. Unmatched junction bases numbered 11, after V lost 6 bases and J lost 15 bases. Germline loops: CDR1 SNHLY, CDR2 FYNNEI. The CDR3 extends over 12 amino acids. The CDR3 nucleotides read TGTGCCAGCAGCCCCACCCCGGGACTACTGTTCTTC. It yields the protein CASSPTPGLLFF.